Following are 32 T cell receptor beta chains from one sample sequenced in a study of shared clonotypes between healthy human individuals. Sequenced by immunoSEQ multiplex PCR; TCRdb stores in-frame clones only, minus some. The profile shows 2 million to 3 million clones, approximately 93% of them singletons. Sequencing was done on a sample of naive CD4+ T cells from PBMCs. Subset of the sample: CD45RA+ positively selected. These receptors were obtained from a man younger than 35 in good health. Some clones in this sample may be carry-over from other donors' samples.

The chain has TRBV18 and TRBJ2-3, with D perhaps matching TRBD2 (6 bases). The CDR3 is 19 residues long. Germline V gives CDR1 KGHSH, CDR2 LQKENI. V shed 2 bases and J shed 2 bases, with 23 bases lying between them. The CDR3 region is CASSPNMGVSGRDTDTQYF. The DNA of the CDR3 is TGTGCCAGCTCACCAAATATGGGGGTAAGCGGGCGAGACACAGATACGCAGTATTTT.

This sequence joins TRBV4-1 and TRBJ1-3, with TRBD1 matching over 7 bases. Germline CDR1 MGHRA, CDR2 YSYEKL. CDR3 length: 14 amino acids. Trimming at V came to 4 bases and at J to 1 base, leaving 1 base not matched to a gene. The CDR3 loop is CASSLTGSGNTIYF. CDR3 DNA sequence: TGCGCCAGCAGCCTGACAGGGTCTGGAAACACCATATATTTT.

The gene calls are TRBV5-1 and TRBJ1-1; D call uncertain. V was pared by 0 bases and J by 1 base, with 10 bases between. Germline V lookup: CDR1 SGHRS, CDR2 YFSETQ. The CDR3 has 15 residues. CDR3 sequence (DNA): TGCGCCAGCAGCTTGGCCGGGGTCCCGAACACTGAAGCTTTCTTT. Its protein is CASSLAGVPNTEAFF.

The V and J genes are TRBV15 and TRBJ2-3; TRBD2 is a possible D gene (6 bases). V was shortened by 5 bases and J by 4 bases, with 16 bases between the two germline ends. Germline CDR1 reads LNHNV; CDR2 reads YYDKDF (reference sequence). The CDR3 length is 15 residues. CDR3 in DNA: TGTGCCACCAGCTCCGAGTTTGGGGGGTCAGATACGCAGTATTTT. This encodes CATSSEFGGSDTQYF.

This clone was picked up a small number of times. Other DNA sequences in the sample encode the same CDR3. V and J are TRBV2 and TRBJ2-1, with D perhaps TRBD2 (5 bases). CDR1 is SNHLY and CDR2 is FYNNEI in the germline V gene. The V end lost 4 bases, the J end lost 1 base, and 8 bases lay between the germline ends. This CDR3 contains 14 residues. The CDR3 coding sequence is TGTGCCAGCAGTGGTGGGAGTTCCTACAATGAGCAGTTCTTC. It codes for CASSGGSSYNEQFF.

V and J are TRBV30 and TRBJ2-7, with 9 bases matching TRBD2. CDR3 length: 15 residues. The ends lost 0 bases at V and 2 bases at J; junction bases unmatched: 5. Germline CDR1 GTSNPN, CDR2 SVGIG (reference sequence). The CDR3 here is CAWSVQAGGPYEQYF. CDR3 coding DNA: TGTGCCTGGAGTGTACAAGCGGGGGGCCCCTACGAGCAGTACTTC.

As for this clone: Other DNA sequences in this sample translate to the same CDR3. This chain uses TRBV5-1 with TRBJ1-2; 12 bases fit TRBD1. Germline CDR1 and CDR2: SGHRS and YFSETQ. Unmatched junction bases numbered 2, after V lost 3 bases and J lost 2 bases. This CDR3 comprises 15 residues. CDR3 residues: CASSWGQGANYGYTF. The CDR3 DNA is TGCGCCAGCAGCTGGGGACAGGGGGCGAACTATGGCTACACCTTC.

The chain links TRBV2 to TRBJ2-3; 8 bases match TRBD2. This CDR3 has 17 amino acids. V dropped 3 bases and J dropped 0; count of bases not matched to a gene: 8. The V gene's germline CDR1 is SNHLY and CDR2 FYNNEI. DNA for the CDR3: TGTGCCAGCAGTGAGACTAGCGCCTCTTCCAGCACAGATACGCAGTATTTT. Translating it yields CASSETSASSSTDTQYF. Together with reference TRBV2 and TRBJ2-3, the CDR3 gives the full variable domain: EPEVTQTPSHQVTQMGQEVILRCVPISNHLYFYWYRQILGQKVEFLVSFYNNEISEKSEIFDDQFSVERPDGSNFTLKIRSTKLEDSAMYFCASSETSASSSTDTQYFGPGTRLTVL.

This clone was recorded only once. This sequence joins TRBV12-5 and TRBJ2-5; 11 bases line up with TRBD2. Germline trimming cut 4 bases from V and 2 bases from J; bases unmatched to any gene: 3. There are 15 residues in the CDR3. Germline assignment: CDR1 LGHNT and CDR2 FRNRAP. Here the CDR3 reads CASGSGLAVQETQYF. CDR3 bases: TGTGCTAGTGGTTCGGGACTAGCGGTACAAGAGACCCAGTACTTC.

As to this clone: An end of the junction does not agree with germline; a read error may underlie this. The chain links TRBV6-6 to TRBJ2-1, with D possibly being TRBD1 (6 bases). The CDR3 length is 13 residues. Per germline, CDR1 MNHNY and CDR2 SVGAGI (reference sequence). CDR3 coding DNA: TGTGCCAGCAGTTCTCACAGGGTCCCCCACTACCTCTTC. Amino acids: CASSSHRVPHYLF.

The V gene is TRBV6-5, the J gene TRBJ2-7; TRBD2 matches 7 bases. The CDR3 is 15 amino acids. In germline, CDR1 is MNHEY, CDR2 SVGAGI. After removal of 7 bases from V and 3 bases from J, the junction contained 12 bases not matched to a gene. CDR3 DNA: TGTGCCAGCACCAACCGGGGGGAAGCGGGCTACGAGCAGTACTTC. Amino acids: CASTNRGEAGYEQYF.

V usage is TRBV6-5 and J usage is TRBJ2-5, with 10 bases that match TRBD1. Trimming removed 6 bases from V and 1 base from J; junction bases left unmatched: 5. Germline CDR1 MNHEY, CDR2 SVGAGI. There are 15 residues in the CDR3. In nucleotides, the CDR3 is TGTGCCAGCAGGGGGGGACAGGGGTTCCAAGAGACCCAGTACTTC. This sequence encodes CASRGGQGFQETQYF.

The chain uses TRBV30 and TRBJ1-2, with D perhaps matching TRBD1 (6 bases). The CDR3 extends over 15 amino acids. Trimming left V 0 bases short and J 7 bases short, with 18 bases between. Per germline, CDR1 GTSNPN and CDR2 SVGIG (reference sequence). The CDR3 DNA follows: TGTGCCTGGAGTGTACCGACAGGTCCTAGACTTGGCTACACCTTC. As protein: CAWSVPTGPRLGYTF.

CDR3 sequence: CATSRADGTGLSYEQYF. The CDR3, as DNA: TGTGCCACCAGCAGAGCCGACGGGACAGGGCTCTCCTACGAGCAGTACTTC. The chain combines TRBV15 with TRBJ2-7, with 9 bases identical to TRBD1. Per the germline V gene, CDR1 is LNHNV and CDR2 is YYDKDF (reference sequence). Trimming removed 1 base from V and 0 bases from J; junction bases left unmatched: 7. The CDR3 loop spans 17 amino acids.

The V gene is TRBV7-3, the J gene TRBJ2-3, with D perhaps given as TRBD1 or TRBD2 (5 bases each). With 2 bases removed from V and 6 bases from J, the gap between germline ends came to 12 bases. Germline CDR1 SGHTA, CDR2 FQGTGA. This CDR3 contains 14 residues. Written as DNA, the CDR3 is TGTGCCAGCAGCTTACGGGACCACCGGGATACGCAGTATTTT. It yields the protein CASSLRDHRDTQYF. Based on the CDR3 plus reference TRBV7-3 and TRBJ2-3, the full variable domain is GAGVSQTPSNKVTEKGKYVELRCDPISGHTALYWYRQSLGQGPEFLIYFQGTGAADDSGLPNDRFFAVRPEGSVSTLKIQRTERGDSAVYLCASSLRDHRDTQYFGPGTRLTVL.

This clone was seen only a few times. The chain couples TRBV11-1 to TRBJ2-3; D not certain. Between the trimmed V and J ends, which lost 3 bases and 0 bases, there was a span of 1 base. The CDR3 is 12 residues long. CDR1 is SGHAT and CDR2 is FQDESV in the germline V gene (reference sequence). CDR3 bases: TGTGCCAGCAGCTTTAGCACAGATACGCAGTATTTT. Residues: CASSFSTDTQYF.

The chain has TRBV5-6 and TRBJ2-1; TRBD2 might be the D (6 bases). Germline CDR1 reads SGHDT; CDR2 reads YYEEEE. The CDR3 extends over 19 amino acids. The V gene lost 4 bases and the J gene lost 4 bases, with 27 bases spanning the gap. The CDR3 loop reads CASSLGGATRTKRYNEQFF. In DNA, the CDR3 is TGTGCCAGCAGCCTAGGAGGGGCTACTCGTACGAAAAGGTACAATGAGCAGTTCTTC.

The chain has TRBV15 and TRBJ2-1; TRBD2 agrees at 10 bases. Germline V gene sequence: CDR1 LNHNV, CDR2 YYDKDF (reference sequence). CDR3 length: 16 residues. Trimming took 1 base from V and 7 from J; bases not matched to a gene: 7. CDR3 coding DNA: TGTGCCACCAGCAGAGTTCTAGCGGGAGTTAGGAATGAGCAGTTCTTC. Translated: CATSRVLAGVRNEQFF. Full variable domain (outside the CDR3, taken from reference TRBV15 and TRBJ2-1): DAMVIQNPRYQVTQFGKPVTLSCSQTLNHNVMYWYQQKSSQAPKLLFHYYDKDFNNEADTPDNFQSRRPNTSFCFLDIRSPGLGDTAMYLCATSRVLAGVRNEQFFGPGTRLTVL.

The chain links TRBV7-8 to TRBJ1-1; unclear D gene. Germline V lookup: CDR1 SGHVS, CDR2 FQNEAQ. V lost 7 bases and J lost 1, with 10 bases in between. The CDR3 consists of 13 residues. As DNA, the CDR3 is TGTGCCAGCACCCCCGGGAGGAACACTGAAGCTTTCTTT. Its translation: CASTPGRNTEAFF.

The V call is TRBV30, the J call TRBJ2-5, with TRBD2 matching 7 bases. The CDR3 is 16 amino acids. V was clipped by 0 bases and J by 3 bases; unmatched bases: 10. Germline CDR1 and CDR2: GTSNPN and SVGIG (reference sequence). CDR3 DNA: TGTGCCTGGAGTGTCGGGCCGGGGCTAGCGGAAGAGACCCAGTACTTC. This codes for CAWSVGPGLAEETQYF.

The rearrangement uses TRBV28 and TRBJ1-5; D is perhaps TRBD1 (6 bases). The CDR3 is 12 amino acids. V dropped 4 bases and J dropped 11 bases, with 12 bases sitting between them. CDR1 and CDR2 from the germline V gene are MDHEN and SYDVKM. CDR3 DNA: TGTGCCAGCAGTTCGCGGGGGCGGGCCCAGCATTTT. Protein: CASSSRGRAQHF.

CDR3 loop: CASSYGGSYGEQFF. In nucleotides, the CDR3 is TGTGCCAGCAGTTACGGCGGGAGCTATGGTGAGCAGTTCTTC. The J gene is TRBJ2-1, the V gene TRBV6-6; 7 nucleotides align to TRBD2. Germline assignment: CDR1 MNHNY and CDR2 SVGAGI (reference sequence). V lost 2 bases and J lost 9; bases outside the gene matches: 7. CDR3 length equals 14 residues.

The V gene is TRBV29-1, the J gene TRBJ1-1, with a possible D match to TRBD1 (5 bases). The CDR3 runs to 10 residues. The germline V and J ends were trimmed by 7 bases and 5 bases, with 8 bases remaining between them. Germline CDR1 SQVTM, CDR2 ANQGSEA. This CDR3 reads CSGGWTEAFF. DNA of the CDR3: TGCAGCGGGGGGTGGACTGAAGCTTTCTTT. Drawing the rest from reference TRBV29-1 and TRBJ1-1, the complete variable domain is SAVISQKPSRDICQRGTSLTIQCQVDSQVTMMFWYRQQPGQSLTLIATANQGSEATYESGFVIDKFPISRPNLTFSTLTVSNMSPEDSSIYLCSGGWTEAFFGQGTRLTVV.

The chain employs TRBV19 and TRBJ2-5; 8 bases agree with TRBD2. J lost 5 bases, V lost 1 base, and 9 bases had no gene match. The CDR3 extends over 16 amino acids. Per the germline V gene, CDR1 is LNHDA and CDR2 is SQIVND (reference sequence). The CDR3 nucleotides are TGTGCCAGTAGTATAGCGACGGGAGGGTCCGCGGAGACCCAGTACTTC. Its translation: CASSIATGGSAETQYF.

This chain joins TRBV2 and TRBJ2-5, with D perhaps TRBD1 (6 bases). The DNA end is a closer match to TRBJ2-7, so the J assignment may be wrong. Germline V gives CDR1 SNHLY, CDR2 FYNNEI. This CDR3 comprises 15 residues. CDR3 residues: CASAKETGELYEQYF. The CDR3 DNA is TGTGCCAGCGCAAAGGAGACAGGTGAACTCTACGAGCAGTACTTC.

Concerning this clone: The identical CDR3 is also encoded by other nucleotide sequences in the sample. The rearrangement links TRBV29-1 to TRBJ1-1; 8 bases align to TRBD1. Germline CDR1 reads SQVTM; CDR2 reads ANQGSEA. This CDR3 comprises 12 residues. The junction had 4 bases not matched to a gene; V was cut back by 7 bases and J by 3 bases. Written as DNA, the CDR3 is TGCAGCGGCGACAGGGGAGACACTGAAGCTTTCTTT. Translation: CSGDRGDTEAFF. Supplemented by reference TRBV29-1 and TRBJ1-1, the full variable domain reads SAVISQKPSRDICQRGTSLTIQCQVDSQVTMMFWYRQQPGQSLTLIATANQGSEATYESGFVIDKFPISRPNLTFSTLTVSNMSPEDSSIYLCSGDRGDTEAFFGQGTRLTVV.

CDR3 sequence (DNA): TGTGCCAGCAGCGTTTCAACCCGAGATACGCAGTATTTT. Encoded protein: CASSVSTRDTQYF. V gene TRBV9 combines with J gene TRBJ2-3; D gene ambiguous. The germline V gene has CDR1 SGDLS and CDR2 YYNGEE. The CDR3 runs to 13 residues. The ends were cut back, 2 bases at V and 5 bases at J, with 9 bases in the middle.

As for this clone: This sample also contains other DNA sequences that code for the same CDR3. This chain links TRBV5-4 with TRBJ2-7; 11 bases are a match to TRBD1. CDR3 length equals 15 residues. CDR1 SGHNT and CDR2 YYREEE come from the germline V gene (reference sequence). Germline trimming cut 4 bases from V and 1 base from J; bases unmatched to any gene: 4. Here the CDR3 reads CASSQGTGGSYEQYF. CDR3 bases: TGTGCCAGCAGCCAAGGGACAGGGGGGTCCTACGAGCAGTACTTC.

The V gene is TRBV28, the J gene TRBJ1-1; tentative D call: TRBD1 (5 bases). V lost 2 bases, J lost 3 bases, and 13 bases lay in between. CDR1 is MDHEN and CDR2 is SYDVKM in the germline V gene. The CDR3 contains 15 residues. The CDR3, as DNA: TGTGCCAGCAGTTTAGTGGGGGTCGCGGACACTGAAGCTTTCTTT. Its protein is CASSLVGVADTEAFF.

The chain carries TRBV15 and TRBJ2-7; D gene uncertain. Germline CDR1 LNHNV, CDR2 YYDKDF (reference sequence). Deletions cut 0 bases from V and 8 bases from J, with 14 bases between. This CDR3 comprises 14 residues. The CDR3 DNA is TGTGCCACCAGCAGAGACTACGCCGTATTCCAGCAGTACTTC. Its translation is CATSRDYAVFQQYF.

The V call is TRBV6-1, the J call TRBJ2-5; possibly TRBD2 for D (6 bases). V lost 5 bases and J lost 4, with 17 bases in between. CDR1 is MNHNS, CDR2 SASEGT, per germline. There are 15 residues in the CDR3. In DNA, the CDR3 is TGTGCCAGCAGTCCCCCCGGTCGGGAGAGAGAGACCCAGTACTTC. Protein sequence: CASSPPGRERETQYF.

The V and J genes are TRBV5-1 and TRBJ1-2; no firm D call. V dropped 2 bases and J dropped 2 bases, with 13 bases sitting between them. Germline CDR1 reads SGHRS; CDR2 reads YFSETQ. The CDR3 loop spans 15 amino acids. The CDR3 nucleotides read TGCGCCAGCAGCTTCTCCACAGCAAGCAACTATGGCTACACCTTC. This codes for CASSFSTASNYGYTF. The full variable domain, its missing parts supplied by reference TRBV5-1 and TRBJ1-2, is KAGVTQTPRYLIKTRGQQVTLSCSPISGHRSVSWYQQTPGQGLQFLFEYFSETQRNKGNFPGRFSGRQFSNSRSEMNVSTLELGDSALYLCASSFSTASNYGYTFGSGTRLTVV.